The clone carrying this T cell receptor beta chain was seen a few times. Other nucleotide sequences in the sample specify the same CDR3. In the source study's methods: For nucleated cells, counts were estimated from reference gene primer amplification. TCRdb's table, derived via immunoSEQ multiplex PCR, lists solely in-frame clones and lacks some. V and J calls and clone size are as listed in that table; D and trimming were resolved from the DNA. There are a few hundred thousand clones in the sample; over 75% occur only once, and about 1% lies in the top ten. V gave up 2 bases and J gave up 5 bases, with 11 bases separating them. CDR1 and CDR2 from the germline V gene are KGHDR and SFDVKD. There are 14 residues in the CDR3. The data stem from a study of blood T cell repertoires in COVID-19. Whole-study context: Some COVID-19 samples were acute and others convalescent; all came from the United States, Italy and Spain.

Recruits, aged roughly 18 to 89 years, lived in 20 to 30 US areas. The source of this sequence is a woman between 25 and 40 years old who had recovered from COVID-19. V and J are TRBV24-1 and TRBJ1-2, with D unresolved. The sequenced sample was PBMCs or T cells enriched from blood (not recorded which). This CDR3 is CATSDYSQSYGYTF. The CDR3 nucleotides are TGTGCCACCAGTGATTACTCACAGTCATATGGCTACACCTTC.